A selection of T cell receptor beta chains follows, all from one sample in a study of T cells in Graves' hyperthyroidism and ophthalmopathy. MiXCR, applied by TCRdb to the multiplex PCR reads, yields one record per CDR3 protein. Of fewer than 750,000 distinct CDR3 sequences listed, 14% were seen once; the top ten hold approximately 12%. Sequencing used blood. The receptors come from a woman between 45 and 60 years old with Graves' ophthalmopathy. The CDR3 runs from the conserved cysteine through the conserved F or W. The D gene is left open where the match is weak. Expanded clones get a size class; other rows say once, few or many, or leave the size out.

j_call: TRBJ2-7
d_call: TRBD1
clone_size: many
v_call: TRBV20-1
cdr3_aa: CSATGQGIYEQYF
cdr3_nt: TGCAGTGCCACGGGACAGGGTATCTACGAGCAGTACTTC

j_call: TRBJ2-5
d_call: -
clone_size: -
v_call: TRBV20-1
cdr3_aa: CSAQTTTWETQYF
cdr3_nt: TGCAGTGCTCAAACTACTACTTGGGAGACCCAGTACTTC

j_call: TRBJ2-1
d_call: TRBD2
clone_size: many
v_call: TRBV6-2/TRBV6-3
cdr3_aa: CASSYLGGSSYNEQFF
cdr3_nt: TGTGCCAGCAGTTACCTCGGCGGGAGTTCCTACAATGAGCAGTTCTTC

j_call: TRBJ2-1
d_call: -
clone_size: many
v_call: TRBV7-9
cdr3_aa: CASSLRGQGSLNEQFF
cdr3_nt: TGTGCCAGCAGCCTTCGCGGCCAGGGAAGTTTGAATGAGCAGTTCTTC

j_call: TRBJ1-1
d_call: -
clone_size: many
v_call: TRBV11-2
cdr3_aa: CASSLYRRGPMNTEAFF
cdr3_nt: TGTGCCAGCAGCTTATATCGTAGAGGACCGATGAACACTGAAGCTTTCTTT

j_call: TRBJ2-7
d_call: -
clone_size: many
v_call: TRBV3-1
cdr3_aa: CASSQESLAYEQYF
cdr3_nt: TGTGCCAGCAGCCAAGAGTCACTAGCCTACGAGCAGTACTTC

j_call: TRBJ2-7
d_call: -
clone_size: many
v_call: TRBV28
cdr3_aa: CASRLARGTYEQYF
cdr3_nt: TGTGCCAGCAGGCTAGCGAGAGGTACGTACGAGCAGTACTTC

j_call: TRBJ2-3
d_call: -
clone_size: many
v_call: TRBV29-1
cdr3_aa: CSVVEASDTQYF
cdr3_nt: TGCAGCGTTGTTGAAGCGTCAGATACGCAGTATTTT

j_call: TRBJ2-7
d_call: -
clone_size: -
v_call: TRBV4-3
cdr3_aa: CASSQDADKREQYF
cdr3_nt: TGCGCCAGCAGCCAAGATGCGGACAAGAGAGAGCAGTACTTC

j_call: TRBJ2-5
d_call: TRBD1
clone_size: -
v_call: TRBV10-3
cdr3_aa: CAIRADREETQYF
cdr3_nt: TGTGCCATCAGGGCCGACAGGGAAGAGACCCAGTACTTC

j_call: TRBJ2-2
d_call: -
clone_size: many
v_call: TRBV11-2
cdr3_aa: CASSTERATGELFF
cdr3_nt: TGTGCCAGCAGCACCGAGAGGGCCACCGGGGAGCTGTTTTTT

j_call: TRBJ2-7
d_call: -
clone_size: many
v_call: TRBV7-2
cdr3_aa: CASSYNRAYEQYF
cdr3_nt: TGTGCCAGCAGCTATAACAGGGCCTACGAGCAGTACTTC

j_call: TRBJ1-2
d_call: -
clone_size: -
v_call: TRBV6-2/TRBV6-3
cdr3_aa: CASGRPGIVNYGYTF
cdr3_nt: TGTGCCAGCGGACGTCCAGGGATCGTGAACTATGGCTACACCTTC

j_call: TRBJ2-2
d_call: -
clone_size: many
v_call: TRBV3-1
cdr3_aa: CASSPRRAGELFF
cdr3_nt: TGTGCCAGCAGCCCCCGAAGAGCCGGGGAGCTGTTTTTT

j_call: TRBJ1-2
d_call: -
clone_size: -
v_call: TRBV14
cdr3_aa: CASSYMDGSRHYGYTF
cdr3_nt: TGTGCCAGCAGCTATATGGACGGATCACGTCACTATGGCTACACCTTC

j_call: TRBJ2-3
d_call: TRBD2
clone_size: many
v_call: TRBV12-5
cdr3_aa: CASGHGTSLADTQYF
cdr3_nt: TGTGCTAGTGGCCACGGGACTAGCCTTGCAGATACGCAGTATTTT

j_call: TRBJ2-1
d_call: -
clone_size: -
v_call: TRBV3-2
cdr3_aa: CASSQTRRSDFYEQFF
cdr3_nt: TGTGCCAGCAGCCAGACTCGCCGGAGTGATTTCTATGAGCAGTTCTTC

j_call: TRBJ2-5
d_call: TRBD2
clone_size: -
v_call: TRBV7-2
cdr3_aa: CASSLMSGIETQYF
cdr3_nt: TGTGCCAGCAGCTTAATGAGCGGGATAGAGACCCAGTACTTC

j_call: TRBJ1-4
d_call: -
clone_size: -
v_call: TRBV5-5
cdr3_aa: CASSPLGFSTNEKLFF
cdr3_nt: TGTGCCAGCAGCCCACTGGGATTTTCAACTAATGAAAAACTGTTTTTT

j_call: TRBJ1-2
d_call: -
clone_size: many
v_call: TRBV27
cdr3_aa: CASSFRGDGYGYTF
cdr3_nt: TGTGCCAGCAGTTTCAGGGGTGATGGGTATGGCTACACCTTC

j_call: TRBJ1-2
d_call: TRBD1
clone_size: many
v_call: TRBV3-1
cdr3_aa: CASSHGTGGRYTF
cdr3_nt: TGTGCCAGCAGCCACGGGACAGGGGGCCGCTACACCTTC

j_call: TRBJ1-2
d_call: -
clone_size: many
v_call: TRBV18
cdr3_aa: CASSRNLEGDGYTF
cdr3_nt: TGTGCCAGCTCACGGAACCTTGAGGGGGATGGCTACACCTTC

j_call: TRBJ2-5
d_call: -
clone_size: -
v_call: TRBV24-1
cdr3_aa: CATSEKETQYF
cdr3_nt: TGTGCCACCAGTGAAAAGGAGACCCAGTACTTC

j_call: TRBJ2-1
d_call: TRBD2
clone_size: -
v_call: TRBV4-2
cdr3_aa: CASAPTSASYNEQFF
cdr3_nt: TGTGCCAGCGCCCCTACTAGCGCCTCCTACAATGAGCAGTTCTTC

j_call: TRBJ2-1
d_call: -
clone_size: many
v_call: TRBV3-2
cdr3_aa: CASSPTFGTPDHSYNEQFF
cdr3_nt: TGTGCCAGCAGCCCCACCTTCGGGACACCTGATCACTCCTACAATGAGCAGTTCTTC

j_call: TRBJ2-4
d_call: TRBD2
clone_size: few
v_call: TRBV28
cdr3_aa: CASSFVLAGGELAKNIQYF
cdr3_nt: TGTGCCAGCAGTTTCGTACTAGCGGGAGGGGAGCTAGCCAAAAACATTCAGTACTTC

j_call: TRBJ2-3
d_call: TRBD2
clone_size: many
v_call: TRBV6-1
cdr3_aa: CASMASSGIIPPDTQYF
cdr3_nt: TGTGCCAGTATGGCGTCTAGCGGGATCATCCCTCCAGATACGCAGTATTTT

j_call: TRBJ2-1
d_call: TRBD2
clone_size: many
v_call: TRBV12-3/TRBV12-4
cdr3_aa: CASTPGLADNEQFF
cdr3_nt: TGTGCCAGCACCCCGGGACTAGCGGACAATGAGCAGTTCTTC

j_call: TRBJ2-2
d_call: TRBD2
clone_size: few
v_call: TRBV5-1
cdr3_aa: CASSYIPGLAGGKPWTGELFF
cdr3_nt: TGCGCCAGCAGCTACATACCGGGACTAGCGGGAGGGAAACCTTGGACCGGGGAGCTGTTTTTT

j_call: TRBJ1-1
d_call: TRBD1
clone_size: few
v_call: TRBV28
cdr3_aa: CASIFGTGGSGEAFF
cdr3_nt: TGTGCCAGCATATTCGGGACAGGGGGCTCGGGGGAAGCTTTCTTT

j_call: TRBJ2-1
d_call: TRBD2
clone_size: many
v_call: TRBV7-2
cdr3_aa: CASSLMSGSTSQFF
cdr3_nt: TGTGCCAGCAGCTTAATGAGCGGGAGTACTTCGCAGTTCTTC

j_call: TRBJ2-1
d_call: TRBD1
clone_size: few
v_call: TRBV20-1
cdr3_aa: CSARGRQGRHYNEQFF
cdr3_nt: TGCAGTGCTAGAGGTCGACAGGGTCGGCATTACAATGAGCAGTTCTTC

j_call: TRBJ1-1
d_call: -
clone_size: many
v_call: TRBV20-1
cdr3_aa: CSATTYDPGAEAFF
cdr3_nt: TGCAGTGCTACAACTTACGACCCGGGCGCTGAAGCTTTCTTT

j_call: TRBJ1-1
d_call: -
clone_size: few
v_call: TRBV12-5
cdr3_aa: CASGPDGVGTEAFF
cdr3_nt: TGTGCTAGTGGTCCGGACGGGGTAGGCACTGAAGCTTTCTTT

j_call: TRBJ2-3
d_call: -
clone_size: -
v_call: TRBV28
cdr3_aa: CASSQDFSGESSDTQYF
cdr3_nt: TGTGCCAGCAGCCAAGATTTTTCGGGAGAGTCATCAGATACGCAGTATTTT

j_call: TRBJ2-1
d_call: TRBD2
clone_size: few
v_call: TRBV11-1
cdr3_aa: CASTQSGLAGDYNEQFF
cdr3_nt: TGTGCCAGCACCCAAAGCGGACTAGCGGGAGATTACAATGAGCAGTTCTTC

j_call: TRBJ1-1
d_call: TRBD1
clone_size: many
v_call: TRBV6-5
cdr3_aa: CASSYPGGLNTEAFF
cdr3_nt: TGTGCCAGCAGTTACCCAGGGGGTTTGAACACTGAAGCTTTCTTT

j_call: TRBJ1-1
d_call: -
clone_size: many
v_call: TRBV11-2
cdr3_aa: CASTPNTEAFF
cdr3_nt: TGTGCCAGCACCCCGAACACTGAAGCTTTCTTT

j_call: TRBJ2-2
d_call: TRBD2
clone_size: few
v_call: TRBV28
cdr3_aa: CASRDGRAGTGELFF
cdr3_nt: TGTGCCAGCAGGGACGGGAGGGCCGGCACCGGGGAGCTGTTTTTT

j_call: TRBJ2-2
d_call: -
clone_size: -
v_call: TRBV28
cdr3_aa: CASRRGSGELFF
cdr3_nt: TGTGCCAGCAGGCGGGGCAGCGGGGAGCTGTTTTTT

j_call: TRBJ2-1
d_call: TRBD2
clone_size: many
v_call: TRBV18
cdr3_aa: CASSPPGTSVYNEQFF
cdr3_nt: TGTGCCAGCTCACCACCTGGGACTAGCGTCTACAATGAGCAGTTCTTC

j_call: TRBJ2-5
d_call: TRBD1
clone_size: once
v_call: TRBV18
cdr3_aa: CASSPRDRGLQKETQYF
cdr3_nt: TGTGCCAGCTCACCACGGGACAGGGGTCTGCAGAAAGAGACCCAGTACTTC

j_call: TRBJ2-1
d_call: TRBD1
clone_size: -
v_call: TRBV9
cdr3_aa: CASSAHQDRIYNEQFF
cdr3_nt: TGTGCCAGCAGCGCCCACCAGGACAGGATTTACAATGAGCAGTTCTTC

j_call: TRBJ2-5
d_call: TRBD2
clone_size: many
v_call: TRBV20-1
cdr3_aa: CSARLLAGARETQYF
cdr3_nt: TGCAGTGCTAGGCTACTAGCGGGAGCGAGGGAGACCCAGTACTTC

j_call: TRBJ2-7
d_call: TRBD1
clone_size: many
v_call: TRBV20-1
cdr3_aa: CSAREVTGHFEQYF
cdr3_nt: TGCAGTGCTAGAGAGGTGACAGGGCACTTCGAGCAGTACTTC

j_call: TRBJ2-4
d_call: -
clone_size: -
v_call: TRBV6-9
cdr3_aa: CASSSADIAYIQYF
cdr3_nt: TGTGCCAGCAGTTCGGCGGACATAGCTTACATTCAGTACTTC

j_call: TRBJ2-1
d_call: TRBD2
clone_size: many
v_call: TRBV7-2
cdr3_aa: CASSQNQRLAGEKQFF
cdr3_nt: TGTGCCAGCAGCCAAAACCAGAGACTAGCGGGGGAAAAACAGTTCTTC

j_call: TRBJ2-5
d_call: -
clone_size: few
v_call: TRBV3-1
cdr3_aa: CASSEVWSGGEETQYF
cdr3_nt: TGTGCCAGCAGCGAGGTCTGGAGCGGAGGGGAGGAGACCCAGTACTTC

j_call: TRBJ1-1
d_call: -
clone_size: -
v_call: TRBV28
cdr3_aa: CASSDVGNTEAFF
cdr3_nt: TGTGCCAGCAGTGATGTGGGGAACACTGAAGCTTTCTTT

j_call: TRBJ2-3
d_call: TRBD2
clone_size: many
v_call: TRBV7-2
cdr3_aa: CASSLARMMLAGGSTDTQYF
cdr3_nt: TGTGCCAGCAGCTTAGCTCGGATGATGCTAGCGGGAGGGAGCACAGATACGCAGTATTTT

j_call: TRBJ2-1
d_call: -
clone_size: many
v_call: TRBV7-3
cdr3_aa: CASSSEPRLGDNEQFF
cdr3_nt: TGTGCCAGCAGCTCCGAACCTAGACTAGGGGACAATGAGCAGTTCTTC